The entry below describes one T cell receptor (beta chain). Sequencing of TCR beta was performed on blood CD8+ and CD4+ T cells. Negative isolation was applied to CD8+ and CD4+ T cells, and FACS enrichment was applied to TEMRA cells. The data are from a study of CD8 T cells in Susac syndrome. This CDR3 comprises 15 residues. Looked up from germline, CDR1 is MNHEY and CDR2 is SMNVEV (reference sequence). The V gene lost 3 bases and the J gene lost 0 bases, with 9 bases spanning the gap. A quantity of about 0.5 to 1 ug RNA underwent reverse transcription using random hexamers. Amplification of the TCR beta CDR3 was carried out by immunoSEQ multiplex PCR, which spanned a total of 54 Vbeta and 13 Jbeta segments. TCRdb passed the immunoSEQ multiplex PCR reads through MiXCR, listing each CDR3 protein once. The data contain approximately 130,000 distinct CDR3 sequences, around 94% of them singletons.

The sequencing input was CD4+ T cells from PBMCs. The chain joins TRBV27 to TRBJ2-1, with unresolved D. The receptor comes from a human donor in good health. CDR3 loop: CASSFRPGSYNEQFF. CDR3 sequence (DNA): TGTGCCAGCAGTTTCCGACCGGGCTCCTACAATGAGCAGTTCTTC.